This T cell receptor beta chain is from a study of blood T cell repertoires in COVID-19 (dated by TCRdb to about 2020). Looking at the study overall: Samples covering the acute and convalescent phases of COVID-19 were provided by collaborators in the United States, Italy and Spain. The material from the prospective study consisted of cDNA or gDNA derived from T cells, B-cell-depleted T cells, or PBMCs. The dataset comprised deeply sampled blood TCRbeta repertoires from subjects exposed to, actively infected with, or recovered from COVID-19. A freely available public database, intended as a resource for researchers studying the immune response to SARS-CoV-2, is where the repertoires were released. The samples were drawn from two sources: the first 160 participants of the ongoing ImmuneRACE study, and 1,200 or so subjects contributed by 6 global collaborators. Sample metadata almost always included a de-identified subject ID, COVID-19 status, age in years and sex. Where HLA class I and class II types were available, the types were taken from metadata supplied by the sample provider, not from assay-based typing. The study at large found these results: The amount of clinical and demographic metadata varied by source and participant and was provided uncurated.

Details on this clone: Its antigen specificity is not known. Qualities for individual bases were not recorded, and no much larger clone is one base off.

TCRbeta CDR3 regions were amplified from genomic DNA by means of the immunoSEQ Assay, a bias-controlled multiplex PCR. The authors' pipeline ran thus. The number of nucleated cells in each sample was estimated by amplification of reference gene primers within the assay. To quantify the absolute abundance of each unique TCRbeta CDR3 rearrangement, sequence reads were collapsed and filtered. For each sample, productive Simpson clonality was calculated as the square root of Simpson's diversity index across productive rearrangements. The table comes from immuneACCESS by way of TCRdb, which keeps in-frame sequences with V and J called. Part of the clones is missing from these tables; in studies checked, under half for an unresolved V gene and the rest for unknown reasons. From that table come the V and J calls and clone size; the DNA was used to work out D and trimming. In all, the sample holds a few hundred thousand clones, and less than 85% of those were seen once. 18% of the sample goes to the ten largest clones.

The V end gives up 6 bases and the J end 2 bases, leaving 3 bases in the junction not matched to a gene. The CDR1 and CDR2 encoded by the germline V gene are MNHEY and SVGAGI. The CDR3 covers 15 residues, taking in both the cysteine and the phenylalanine. Solely the CDR3 DNA is kept, with 45 bases framed from the first base. In the prospective study, participants were roughly 18 to 100 years old, resided in 24 geographic areas of the United States, and were enrolled through a virtual design. To assign participants to cohorts, the prospective study relied on clinical history that participants themselves reported in a screening survey and a study questionnaire. Recovered participants in ImmuneRACE Cohort 3 were defined by two consecutive negative NP/OP PCR tests, clearance by a healthcare professional, or resolution of symptoms. In the prospective study, mobile phlebotomists collected whole blood, serum and a nasopharyngeal or oropharyngeal swab from each participant. Over a roughly 2-month period, participants in the prospective study had the option of providing additional blood draws and questionnaires. Blood samples from the prospective study were shipped frozen or at room temperature prior to DNA extraction.

The sample was PBMCs or T cells enriched from blood (not recorded which). The V and J genes are TRBV6-5 and TRBJ2-1; TRBD1 lines up with 11 middle nucleotides. This TCR was sampled from a man aged 40-49 years who had recovered from COVID-19. The bases are TGTGCCAGCAGAAAGGGACAGGGGGCCTACAATGAGCAGTTCTTC. Its protein product is CASRKGQGAYNEQFF.